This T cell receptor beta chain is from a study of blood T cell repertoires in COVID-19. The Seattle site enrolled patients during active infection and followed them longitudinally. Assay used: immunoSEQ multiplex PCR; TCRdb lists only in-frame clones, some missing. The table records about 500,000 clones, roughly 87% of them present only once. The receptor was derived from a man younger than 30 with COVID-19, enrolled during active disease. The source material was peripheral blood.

Written as DNA, the CDR3 is TGTGCCAGCAGTGACAGGGTCGAGACCTACAATGAGCAGTTCTTC. As protein: CASSDRVETYNEQFF. This chain joins TRBV6-6 and TRBJ2-1, with 7 bases lining up with TRBD1. This CDR3 contains 15 residues. V lost 5 bases and J lost 2; bases outside the gene matches: 6. Germline V gene data show CDR1 as MNHNY and CDR2 as SVGAGI (reference sequence).